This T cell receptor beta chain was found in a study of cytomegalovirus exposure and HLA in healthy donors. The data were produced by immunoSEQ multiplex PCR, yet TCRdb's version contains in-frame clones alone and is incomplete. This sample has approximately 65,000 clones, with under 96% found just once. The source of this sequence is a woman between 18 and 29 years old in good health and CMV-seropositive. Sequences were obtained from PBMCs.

The CDR3 reads CASSPRQTGELFF. CDR3 coding DNA: TGTGCCAGCAGCCCCCGACAAACCGGGGAGCTGTTTTTT. This sequence joins TRBV7-8 and TRBJ2-2; D remains ambiguous. There are 13 residues in the CDR3. Germline V gives CDR1 SGHVS, CDR2 FQNEAQ. V lost 5 bases to trimming and J lost 5 bases, with 9 bases between them.